These 25 T cell receptor beta chains were all obtained from the same sample, sequenced in a study of blood T cell repertoires in COVID-19. The repertoire was sequenced with immunoSEQ multiplex PCR; TCRdb's copy has only in-frame clones and lacks some. The sample lists roughly 150,000 clones, around 88% seen once, with about 5% in the top ten. The material sequenced was peripheral blood. The receptor source for this set is a human donor in a cohort sampled during active COVID-19.

The chain carries TRBV5-1 and TRBJ2-3; 7 nucleotides match TRBD1. The J segment lost 2 bases and the V segment lost 2 bases, leaving 5 bases of the junction unmatched. Germline V gene sequence: CDR1 SGHRS, CDR2 YFSETQ. This CDR3 comprises 15 residues. The CDR3 DNA follows: TGCGCCAGCAGCTTCAAGGGGGCTTTCACAGATACGCAGTATTTT. It translates to CASSFKGAFTDTQYF.

The rearrangement joins TRBV19 to TRBJ1-1, with D maybe TRBD1 (6 bases). Germline CDR1 is LNHDA and CDR2 is SQIVND (reference sequence). V was trimmed by 4 bases and J by 7 bases, leaving 22 bases between them. CDR3 length: 16 amino acids. CDR3 loop: CASSSTGHLSFVEAFF. Here the CDR3 DNA reads TGTGCCAGTAGTAGCACAGGGCACCTTTCTTTTGTTGAAGCTTTCTTT.

The chain employs TRBV23-1 and TRBJ1-2, with D unclear. TRBV23-1 belongs to the ORF category, with a function that is uncertain. There are 18 residues in the CDR3. Trimming removed 0 bases from V and 8 bases from J, with 25 bases in between. The CDR3 loop reads CASSQSEGRVLSICGYTF. The CDR3 DNA follows: TGCGCCAGCAGTCAATCTGAGGGAAGGGTACTAAGTATCTGCGGCTACACCTTC.

The V and J genes are TRBV5-1 and TRBJ2-7; D might be TRBD1 (6 bases). V shed 7 bases and J shed 3 bases, with 17 bases lying between them. Looked up from germline, CDR1 is SGHRS and CDR2 is YFSETQ. This CDR3 comprises 14 residues. In nucleotides, the CDR3 is TGCGCCAGCTCGGAACAGGGAGAATTCTACGAGCAGTACTTC. Translated, it gives CASSEQGEFYEQYF.

The V gene is TRBV28, the J gene TRBJ1-2; 9 bases align to TRBD1. The CDR3 has 14 amino acids. Germline V gene sequence: CDR1 MDHEN, CDR2 SYDVKM. V shed 6 bases, J shed 7 bases, and the junction held 9 bases outside the gene matches. CDR3 sequence: CASSPGQGWAGYTF. CDR3 bases: TGTGCCAGCAGCCCGGGACAGGGTTGGGCTGGCTACACCTTC.

The V gene is TRBV6-5, the J gene TRBJ2-7, with 12 positions matching TRBD1. This CDR3 has 15 amino acids. V shed 7 bases and J 6 bases; nucleotides not matched to a gene: 10. Looked up from germline, CDR1 is MNHEY and CDR2 is SVGAGI. The CDR3 here is CASIKTGQGAGEQYF. CDR3 DNA: TGTGCCAGCATTAAGACGGGACAGGGGGCGGGCGAGCAGTACTTC.

The chain couples TRBV7-9 to TRBJ2-3; 8 nucleotides match TRBD2. The V gene's germline CDR1 is SEHNR and CDR2 FQNEAQ (reference sequence). V shed 4 bases and J 6 bases; nucleotides not matched to a gene: 3. The CDR3 totals 13 residues. The DNA of the CDR3 is TGTGCCAGCAGCTATAGCGGGATTGATACGCAGTATTTT. Protein product: CASSYSGIDTQYF.

The chain uses TRBV9 and TRBJ2-7, with 7 bases aligning to TRBD1. With V trimmed by 0 bases and J by 9 bases, 12 bases remained unmatched. The CDR3 spans 15 residues. Germline CDR1 reads SGDLS; CDR2 reads YYNGEE. CDR3 nucleotides: TGTGCCAGCAGCGTAGAGGTGACAGGGTCCGTCGGGCAGTACTTC. Translating it yields CASSVEVTGSVGQYF.

A few counts support this clone. The chain joins TRBV28 to TRBJ1-1, with 8 bases matching TRBD1. Trimming took 5 bases from V and 3 from J; bases not matched to a gene: 5. Germline V gene data show CDR1 as MDHEN and CDR2 as SYDVKM. The CDR3 has 14 amino acids. CDR3 in DNA: TGTGCCAGCAGTACCCAGGGGGCAGACACTGAAGCTTTCTTT. Translating gives CASSTQGADTEAFF.

The chain employs TRBV6-5 and TRBJ1-3, with 8 bases fitting TRBD1. Germline trimming cut 7 bases from V and 7 bases from J; bases unmatched to any gene: 9. CDR1 is MNHEY, CDR2 SVGAGI, per germline. This CDR3 comprises 14 residues. The CDR3 DNA reads as TGTGCCAGCACTCAAAAGAGGGACAGGAACACCATATATTTT. It encodes CASTQKRDRNTIYF.

The chain combines TRBV7-2 with TRBJ2-5, with 7 bases identical to TRBD1. J gave up 5 bases and V 3 bases, and 15 bases lay outside the gene matches. Germline V gene sequence: CDR1 SGHTA, CDR2 FQGNSA. The CDR3 consists of 17 residues. The DNA for the CDR3 is TGTGCCAGCAGCTTTAGAGGGGGCGATCGTCTGTCCGAGACCCAGTACTTC. This sequence encodes CASSFRGGDRLSETQYF.

The J gene is TRBJ1-1, the V gene TRBV6-2 or TRBV6-3; D ambiguous. The CDR3 length is 14 residues. Looked up from germline, CDR1 is MNHEY and CDR2 is SVGEGT. Deletions cut 2 bases from V and 2 bases from J, with 9 bases between. The chain's CDR3 is CASSYNTPNTEAFF. CDR3 DNA sequence: TGTGCCAGCAGTTACAATACTCCAAACACTGAAGCTTTCTTT.

Only one count was recorded for this clone. The chain has TRBV2 and TRBJ2-1; the match to TRBD1 covers 9 bases. The germline V gene encodes CDR1 SNHLY and CDR2 FYNNEI. Germline trimming cut 6 bases from V and 3 bases from J; bases unmatched to any gene: 3. This CDR3 comprises 14 residues. As DNA, the CDR3 is TGTGCCAGCAGAACGGACAGGGGCTACAATGAGCAGTTCTTC. Translation: CASRTDRGYNEQFF.

The rearrangement links TRBV27 to TRBJ1-2; D possibly corresponds to TRBD1 (5 bases). Germline V gives CDR1 MNHEY, CDR2 SMNVEV (reference sequence). CDR3 size: 12 residues. V shed 3 bases and J shed 7 bases, with 9 bases lying between them. CDR3 sequence: CASSFQGGGYTF. Here the CDR3 DNA reads TGTGCCAGCAGTTTCCAGGGTGGTGGCTACACCTTC.

The gene calls are TRBV7-3 and TRBJ2-1; tentatively, D is TRBD1 (6 bases). The germline V and J ends were trimmed by 2 bases and 9 bases, with 17 bases remaining between them. The CDR3 sequence is 15 residues long. Germline CDR1 and CDR2: SGHTA and FQGTGA. Here the CDR3 reads CASSLVSGEGGEQFF. The DNA for the CDR3 is TGTGCCAGCAGCTTAGTGTCAGGGGAAGGGGGTGAGCAGTTCTTC.

The V gene is TRBV5-1, the J gene TRBJ2-2; 12 bases map to TRBD2. J was trimmed by 1 base and V by 4 bases; bases with no gene match: 5. In germline, CDR1 is SGHRS, CDR2 YFSETQ. This CDR3 region has 17 residues. CDR3 bases: TGCGCCAGCAGCCCGGCGACTAGCGGGGGGAACACCGGGGAGCTGTTTTTT. It specifies CASSPATSGGNTGELFF. Combining the CDR3 with reference TRBV5-1 and TRBJ2-2 gives the whole variable domain KAGVTQTPRYLIKTRGQQVTLSCSPISGHRSVSWYQQTPGQGLQFLFEYFSETQRNKGNFPGRFSGRQFSNSRSEMNVSTLELGDSALYLCASSPATSGGNTGELFFGEGSRLTVL.

The chain links TRBV6-6 to TRBJ1-1; D is unclear. Trimming took 5 bases from V and 1 from J, leaving 5 bases between them. Germline CDR1 MNHNY, CDR2 SVGAGI (reference sequence). There are 12 residues in the CDR3. CDR3 nucleotides: TGTGCCAGCAGTCTTCAGAACACTGAAGCTTTCTTT. It codes for CASSLQNTEAFF.

The CDR3 nucleotides read TGTGCCAGCAGCCAAACGGGGGGCAGGGTCCGTGAAAAACTGTTTTTT. This gives the protein CASSQTGGRVREKLFF. The genes are TRBV3-1 (or the pseudogene TRBV3-2) and TRBJ1-4, with D possibly matching TRBD1 (6 bases). V was cut by 2 bases and J by 7 bases, with 17 bases left in between. Germline V lookup: CDR1 LGHDT, CDR2 YNNKEL (reference sequence). The CDR3 totals 16 residues.

The chain joins TRBV6-4 to TRBJ1-2, with D maybe TRBD1 (5 bases). CDR1 and CDR2 (germline): MRHNA, SNTAGT. This CDR3 has 13 residues. Trimming left V 3 bases short and J 8 bases short, with 13 bases between. CDR3 nucleotide sequence: TGTGCCAGCAGTGAACTGGCAGGGCGCGGCTACACCTTC. Translation gives CASSELAGRGYTF.

The chain has TRBV30 and TRBJ2-5; D might be TRBD1 or TRBD2, each matching 6 bases. Germline CDR1 GTSNPN, CDR2 SVGIG (reference sequence). Trimming took off 5 bases at V and 5 bases at J, with 12 bases between the two ends. The CDR3 runs to 12 residues. The CDR3 loop reads CAWGGGGETQYF. The CDR3 DNA reads TGTGCCTGGGGGGGCGGAGGGGAGACCCAGTACTTC.

The rearrangement uses TRBV7-9 and TRBJ2-1; possibly TRBD2 for D (5 bases). The CDR3 is 12 residues long. Germline CDR1 and CDR2: SEHNR and FQNEAQ (reference sequence). The germline V and J ends were trimmed by 6 bases and 6 bases, with 9 bases remaining between them. CDR3 DNA: TGTGCCAGCAGGTCTACTAGCAATGAGCAGTTCTTC. This gives the protein CASRSTSNEQFF.

The chain joins TRBV3-1 (or the pseudogene TRBV3-2) to TRBJ2-3, with TRBD2 identical over 10 bases. The V gene's germline CDR1 is LGHDT and CDR2 YNNKEL (reference sequence). The CDR3 is 15 residues long. V lost 6 bases to trimming and J lost 5 bases; unmatched junction nucleotides: 8. CDR3 nucleotides: TGTGCCAGCAGTACACAGCGGGAGGGTCTAGATACGCAGTATTTT. Protein product: CASSTQREGLDTQYF.

The chain uses TRBV5-1 and TRBJ2-1, with 8 bases identical to TRBD2. The CDR3 runs to 17 residues. Losses at the gene ends were 0 bases for V and 8 bases for J; bases not matched to a gene: 13. CDR1 SGHRS and CDR2 YFSETQ come from the germline V gene. The CDR3 bases are TGCGCCAGCAGCTTGGTTCCAGCGGGGGACCTTGGGGATGAGCAGTTCTTC. This encodes CASSLVPAGDLGDEQFF.

The chain links TRBV4-1 to TRBJ2-7; 8 bases line up with TRBD2. The CDR3 sequence is 15 residues long. Trimming took 0 bases from V and 6 from J; bases not matched to a gene: 7. From germline, CDR1 is MGHRA and CDR2 YSYEKL. The CDR3 region is CASSQDSGTRFEQYF. The DNA for the CDR3 is TGCGCCAGCAGCCAAGATTCCGGGACTAGGTTCGAGCAGTACTTC.

This chain joins TRBV11-3 and TRBJ1-2, with D uncertain. Trimming took 3 bases from V and 10 from J, leaving 15 bases between them. This CDR3 spans 13 amino acids. Germline V gene sequence: CDR1 SGHNT, CDR2 YENEEA. The CDR3 nucleotides read TGTGCCAGCAGCTTCCGTCCGAAGGAGACCTACACCTTC. It is translated as CASSFRPKETYTF. The full variable domain, rest sourced from reference TRBV11-3 and TRBJ1-2, is EAGVVQSPRYKIIEKKQPVAFWCNPISGHNTLYWYLQNLGQGPELLIRYENEEAVDDSQLPKDRFSAERLKGVDSTLKIQPAELGDSAVYLCASSFRPKETYTFGSGTRLTVV.